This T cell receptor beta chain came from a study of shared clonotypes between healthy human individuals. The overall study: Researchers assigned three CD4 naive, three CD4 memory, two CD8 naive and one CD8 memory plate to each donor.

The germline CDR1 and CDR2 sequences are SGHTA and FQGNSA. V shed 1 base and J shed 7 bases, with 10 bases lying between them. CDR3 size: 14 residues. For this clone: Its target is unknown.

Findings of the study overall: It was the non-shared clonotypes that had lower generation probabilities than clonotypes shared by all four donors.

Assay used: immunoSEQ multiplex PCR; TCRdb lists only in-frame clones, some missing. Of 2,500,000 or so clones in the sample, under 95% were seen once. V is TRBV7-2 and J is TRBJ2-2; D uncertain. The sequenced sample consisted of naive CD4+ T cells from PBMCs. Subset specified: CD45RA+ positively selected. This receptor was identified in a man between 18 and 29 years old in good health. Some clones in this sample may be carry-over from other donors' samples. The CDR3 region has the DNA TGTGCCAGCAGCTTAGAGACCCTAGTCGGGGAGCTGTTTTTT. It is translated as CASSLETLVGELFF.